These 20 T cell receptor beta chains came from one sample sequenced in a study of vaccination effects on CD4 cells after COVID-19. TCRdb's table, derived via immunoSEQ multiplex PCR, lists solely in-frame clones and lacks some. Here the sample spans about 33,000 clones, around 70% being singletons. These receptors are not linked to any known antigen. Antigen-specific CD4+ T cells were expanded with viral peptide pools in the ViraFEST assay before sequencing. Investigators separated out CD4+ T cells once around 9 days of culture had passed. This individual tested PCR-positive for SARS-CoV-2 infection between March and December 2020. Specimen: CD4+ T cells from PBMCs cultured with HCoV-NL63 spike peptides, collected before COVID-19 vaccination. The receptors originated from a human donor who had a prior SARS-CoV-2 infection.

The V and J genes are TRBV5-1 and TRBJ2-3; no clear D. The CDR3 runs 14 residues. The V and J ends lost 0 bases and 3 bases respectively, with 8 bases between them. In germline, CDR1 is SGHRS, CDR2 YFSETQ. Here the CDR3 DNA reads TGCGCCAGCAGCTTGGAAGGAGTTACAGATACGCAGTATTTT. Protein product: CASSLEGVTDTQYF. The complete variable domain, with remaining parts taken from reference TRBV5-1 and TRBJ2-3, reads KAGVTQTPRYLIKTRGQQVTLSCSPISGHRSVSWYQQTPGQGLQFLFEYFSETQRNKGNFPGRFSGRQFSNSRSEMNVSTLELGDSALYLCASSLEGVTDTQYFGPGTRLTVL.

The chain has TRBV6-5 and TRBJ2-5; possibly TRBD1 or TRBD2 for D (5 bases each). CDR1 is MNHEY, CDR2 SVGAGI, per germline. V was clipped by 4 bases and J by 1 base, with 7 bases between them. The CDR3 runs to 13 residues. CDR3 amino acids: CASSWDLQETQYF. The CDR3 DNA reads TGTGCCAGCAGTTGGGACCTCCAAGAGACCCAGTACTTC.

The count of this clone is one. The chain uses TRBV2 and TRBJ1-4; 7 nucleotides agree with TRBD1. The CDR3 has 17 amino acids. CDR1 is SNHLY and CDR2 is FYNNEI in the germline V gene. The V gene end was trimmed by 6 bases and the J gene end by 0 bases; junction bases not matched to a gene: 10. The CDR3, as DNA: TGTGCCAGCAGGATAATGGGACAGCCGGCAACTAATGAAAAACTGTTTTTT. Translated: CASRIMGQPATNEKLFF.

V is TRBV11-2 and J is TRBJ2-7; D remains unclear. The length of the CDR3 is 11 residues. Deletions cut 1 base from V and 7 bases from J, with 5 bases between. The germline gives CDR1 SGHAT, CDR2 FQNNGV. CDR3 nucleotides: TGTGCCAGCAGCTTAGTGGTTGAGCAGTACTTC. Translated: CASSLVVEQYF. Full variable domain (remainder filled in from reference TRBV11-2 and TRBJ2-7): EAGVAQSPRYKIIEKRQSVAFWCNPISGHATLYWYQQILGQGPKLLIQFQNNGVVDDSQLPKDRFSAERLKGVDSTLKIQPAKLEDSAVYLCASSLVVEQYFGPGTRLTVT.

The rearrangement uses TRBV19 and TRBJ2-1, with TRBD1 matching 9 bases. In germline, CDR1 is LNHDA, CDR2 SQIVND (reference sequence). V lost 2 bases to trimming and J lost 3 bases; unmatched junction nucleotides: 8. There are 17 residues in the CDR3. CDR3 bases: TGTGCCAGTAGTATACCCCCGACAGGGGGGGACTACAATGAGCAGTTCTTC. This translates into CASSIPPTGGDYNEQFF.

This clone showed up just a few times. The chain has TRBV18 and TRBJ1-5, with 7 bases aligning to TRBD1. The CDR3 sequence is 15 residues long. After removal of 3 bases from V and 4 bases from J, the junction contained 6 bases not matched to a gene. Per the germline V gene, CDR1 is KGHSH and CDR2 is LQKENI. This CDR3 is CASSPVTGRNQPQHF. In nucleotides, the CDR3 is TGTGCCAGCTCACCGGTGACAGGGAGAAATCAGCCCCAGCATTTT.

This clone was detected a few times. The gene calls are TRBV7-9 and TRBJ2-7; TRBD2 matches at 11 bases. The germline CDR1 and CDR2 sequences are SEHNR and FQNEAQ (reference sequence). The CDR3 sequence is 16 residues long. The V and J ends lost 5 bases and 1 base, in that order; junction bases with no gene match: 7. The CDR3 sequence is CASSALLAGGSYEQYF. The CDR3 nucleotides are TGTGCCAGCAGCGCACTTCTAGCGGGAGGTTCCTACGAGCAGTACTTC.

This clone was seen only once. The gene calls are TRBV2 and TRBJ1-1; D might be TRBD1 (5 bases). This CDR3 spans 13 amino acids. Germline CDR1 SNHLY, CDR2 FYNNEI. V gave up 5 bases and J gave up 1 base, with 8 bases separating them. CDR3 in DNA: TGTGCCAGCAGTCGACAGCAGAACACTGAAGCTTTCTTT. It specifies CASSRQQNTEAFF.

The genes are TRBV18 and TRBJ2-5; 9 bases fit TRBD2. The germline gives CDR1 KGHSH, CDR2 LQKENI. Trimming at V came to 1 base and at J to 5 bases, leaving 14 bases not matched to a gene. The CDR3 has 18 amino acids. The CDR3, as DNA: TGTGCCAGCTCACCACTTACCTTAGCGGGAGAGGCCTGGGAGACCCAGTACTTC. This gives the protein CASSPLTLAGEAWETQYF.

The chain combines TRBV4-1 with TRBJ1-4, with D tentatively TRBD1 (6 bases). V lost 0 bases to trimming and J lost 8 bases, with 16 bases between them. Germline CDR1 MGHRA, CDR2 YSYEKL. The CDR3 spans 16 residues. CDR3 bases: TGCGCCAGCAGCCAAGATAGTAGGCCAGGGGCCGAAAAACTGTTTTTT. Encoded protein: CASSQDSRPGAEKLFF.

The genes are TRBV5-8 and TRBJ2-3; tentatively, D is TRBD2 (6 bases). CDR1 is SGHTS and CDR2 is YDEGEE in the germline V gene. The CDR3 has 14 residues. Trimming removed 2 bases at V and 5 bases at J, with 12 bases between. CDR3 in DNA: TGTGCCAGCAGCTTCCGGGACTGGGGAGATACGCAGTATTTT. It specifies CASSFRDWGDTQYF. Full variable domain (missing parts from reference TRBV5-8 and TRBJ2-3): EAGVTQSPTHLIKTRGQQATLRCSPISGHTSVYWYQQALGLGLQFLLWYDEGEERNRGNFPPRFSGRQFPNYSSELNVNALELEDSALYLCASSFRDWGDTQYFGPGTRLTVL.

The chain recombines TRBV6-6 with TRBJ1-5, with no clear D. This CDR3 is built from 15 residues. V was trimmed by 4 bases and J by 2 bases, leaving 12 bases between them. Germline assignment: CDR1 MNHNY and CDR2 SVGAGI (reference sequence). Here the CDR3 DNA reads TGTGCCAGCAGTTCCCTGGCTGGAGGCAATCAGCCCCAGCATTTT. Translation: CASSSLAGGNQPQHF.

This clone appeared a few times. The CDR3 DNA reads TGTGCCAGCAGTTACGAGTTTCGGGCGCCCCAGCATTTT. It specifies CASSYEFRAPQHF. The rearrangement joins TRBV6-5 to TRBJ1-5; no firm D call. The CDR3 runs to 13 residues. CDR1 and CDR2 from the germline V gene are MNHEY and SVGAGI. Trimming removed 2 bases at V and 9 bases at J, with 11 bases between.

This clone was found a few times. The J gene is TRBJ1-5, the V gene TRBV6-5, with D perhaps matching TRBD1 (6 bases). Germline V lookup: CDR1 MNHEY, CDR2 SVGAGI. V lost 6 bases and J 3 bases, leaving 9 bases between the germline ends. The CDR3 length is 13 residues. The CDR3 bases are TGTGCCAGCAGGCAGGGGTTCAATCAGCCCCAGCATTTT. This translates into CASRQGFNQPQHF.

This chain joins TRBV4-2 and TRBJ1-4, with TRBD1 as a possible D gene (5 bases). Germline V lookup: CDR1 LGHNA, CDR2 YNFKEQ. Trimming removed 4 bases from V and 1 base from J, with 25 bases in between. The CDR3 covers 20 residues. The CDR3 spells CASSPRNLAGTLGTNEKLFF. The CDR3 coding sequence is TGTGCCAGCAGCCCTCGTAATCTGGCAGGGACTCTTGGAACTAATGAAAAACTGTTTTTT.

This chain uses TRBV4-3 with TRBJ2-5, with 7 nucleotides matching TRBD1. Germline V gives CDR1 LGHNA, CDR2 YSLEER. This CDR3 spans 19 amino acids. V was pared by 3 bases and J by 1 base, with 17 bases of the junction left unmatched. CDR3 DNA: TGCGCCAGCAGCCACGCCGTGGACGCCGGGACAGCCTCCCAAGAGACCCAGTACTTC. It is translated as CASSHAVDAGTASQETQYF.

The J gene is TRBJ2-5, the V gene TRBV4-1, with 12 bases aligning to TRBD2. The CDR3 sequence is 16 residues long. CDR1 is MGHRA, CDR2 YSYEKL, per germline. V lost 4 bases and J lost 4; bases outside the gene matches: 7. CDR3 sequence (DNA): TGCGCCAGCAGCCTAACTAGCGGGGGGCCGCCAGAGACCCAGTACTTC. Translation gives CASSLTSGGPPETQYF.

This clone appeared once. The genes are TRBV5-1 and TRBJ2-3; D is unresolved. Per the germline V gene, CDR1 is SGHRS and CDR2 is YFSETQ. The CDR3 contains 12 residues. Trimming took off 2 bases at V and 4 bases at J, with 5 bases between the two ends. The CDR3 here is CASSFKADTQYF. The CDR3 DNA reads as TGCGCCAGCAGCTTCAAGGCAGATACGCAGTATTTT.

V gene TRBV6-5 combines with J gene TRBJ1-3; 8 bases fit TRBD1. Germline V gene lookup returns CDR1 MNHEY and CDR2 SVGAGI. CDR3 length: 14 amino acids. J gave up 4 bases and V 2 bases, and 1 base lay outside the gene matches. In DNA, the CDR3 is TGTGCCAGCAGTTACGACAGGGGCGGAAACACCATATATTTT. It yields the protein CASSYDRGGNTIYF.

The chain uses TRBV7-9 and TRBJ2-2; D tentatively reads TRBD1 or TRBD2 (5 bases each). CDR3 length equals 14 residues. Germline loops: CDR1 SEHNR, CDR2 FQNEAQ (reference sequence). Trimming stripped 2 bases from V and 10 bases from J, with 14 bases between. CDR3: CASSLRDPRLELFF. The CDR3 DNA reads TGTGCCAGCAGCTTAAGGGACCCCAGGCTGGAGCTGTTTTTT.